Listed below are T cell receptor beta chains from one sample, sequenced in a study of blood T cells in healthy people across ages. TCRdb analysed the 5' RACE reads with MiXCR anew, one entry per CDR3 protein. This sample carries 600,000 or so distinct CDR3 sequences, approximately 30% of them seen once, and the ten largest clones take approximately 14%. The material sequenced was blood. Receptors originate from an elderly woman in good health. The conserved cysteine and the conserved F or W are not part of the CDR3 here.

TRBV19	TRBJ2-3	ASTPGLARTDTQY
TRBV25-1	TRBJ2-3	ASSEWLDTQY
TRBV2	TRBJ2-3	ASRRTSGETDTQY
TRBV20-1	TRBJ2-7	SARSRRTASYEQY
TRBV11-2	TRBJ2-1	ASSLGAGGRNNEQF
TRBV5-6	TRBJ1-2	ASSLGGGFEDYGYT
TRBV3-1	TRBJ2-1	ASSQEVRDWRGYNEQF
TRBV7-9	TRBJ2-6	ASSLMGFSGANVLT
TRBV18	TRBJ1-4	ASSLTGPPEKLF
TRBV18	TRBJ1-4	ASSVFATNEKLF
TRBV7-8	TRBJ1-1	ASSPLQGASTEAF
TRBV4-1	TRBJ2-5	ASSQDFGGETQY
TRBV5-4	TRBJ2-3	ASSLAGSTQY
TRBV20-1	TRBJ2-3	SARGPGKRTASTDTQY
TRBV9	TRBJ2-7	ASSVGAGTGYEQY
TRBV20-1	TRBJ1-5	SARPTATHQPQK
TRBV19	TRBJ2-1	ASSRRGGMREQF
TRBV7-2	TRBJ2-1	ASSLAGSGGVGNEQF
TRBV30	TRBJ2-1	AWSAGQGTYNEQF
TRBV5-1	TRBJ1-3	ASSLRGQGSGNTIY
TRBV25-1	TRBJ1-4	ASQGRVNEKLF
TRBV7-9	TRBJ2-7	ASRLRGDQY
TRBV3-1	TRBJ2-7	ASSQGGLAGDEQY
TRBV6-5	TRBJ2-5	ASKGQGGKQY
TRBV6-2/TRBV6-3	TRBJ1-1	ASSYRQGRPNTEAF
TRBV11-2	TRBJ2-5	VSSSSETQY
TRBV29-1	TRBJ1-2	SVEMDYGYT
TRBV18	TRBJ2-7	ASSSGQGGMYEQY
TRBV28	TRBJ2-3	ASSRTGTDAQY